These 15 T cell receptor beta chains originate from one sample sequenced in a study of blood T cell repertoires in COVID-19 (dated by TCRdb to about 2020). Libraries were made using the immunoSEQ multiplex PCR assay. As stored in TCRdb, this immuneACCESS dataset retains in-frame rearrangements with V and J assigned. A fraction of the clones does not appear; measured against another copy, unresolved V genes explain less than half of the discrepancy, and the remainder lacks a known reason. The sample has over 200,000 clones on record, around 90% of them singletons. The top ten hold 10% to 11% of the sample. Input material: PBMCs or T cells enriched from blood (not recorded which). Receptors originate from a man aged 25 to 40 who had recovered from COVID-19.

This chain joins TRBV7-9 and TRBJ1-6, with 8 bases matching TRBD1. The ends lost 2 bases at V and 10 bases at J; junction bases unmatched: 10. The CDR3 loop spans 16 amino acids. Germline CDR1 and CDR2: SEHNR and FQNEAQ (reference sequence). The CDR3 loop reads CASSLLSGGKVSPLHF. The CDR3 bases are TGTGCCAGCAGCTTACTCTCAGGGGGCAAGGTGTCACCCCTCCACTTT.

This clone was counted a single time. The rearrangement uses TRBV28 and TRBJ2-7; 7 positions agree with TRBD2. The junction had 11 bases not matched to a gene; V was cut back by 6 bases and J by 6 bases. Germline V gene lookup returns CDR1 MDHEN and CDR2 SYDVKM. The CDR3 sequence is 14 residues long. The CDR3 region is CASRRTGLSGEQYF. The CDR3, as DNA: TGTGCCAGCAGGCGTACGGGACTATCGGGCGAGCAGTACTTC.

The chain employs TRBV18 and TRBJ2-1; D is unresolved. V lost 4 bases to trimming and J lost 5 bases, with 6 bases between them. Germline values: CDR1 KGHSH, CDR2 LQKENI. CDR3 length: 12 amino acids. CDR3 sequence reads: CASSLVDNEQFF. The CDR3 DNA follows: TGTGCCAGCTCACTAGTGGACAATGAGCAGTTCTTC.

The J gene is TRBJ1-6, the V gene TRBV3-1 (or the pseudogene TRBV3-2), with 7 nucleotides matching TRBD1. Trimming cost V 1 base and J 10 bases; bases outside gene matches: 7. Germline lookup yields CDR1 LGHDT and CDR2 YNNKEL (reference sequence). The CDR3 has 15 residues. CDR3 nucleotide sequence: TGTGCCAGCAGCCAAGTGTACAGGGGACGGTCACCCCTCCACTTT. Translated: CASSQVYRGRSPLHF.

This chain links TRBV19 with TRBJ2-7, with D perhaps matching TRBD1 (5 bases). Trimming left V 3 bases short and J 3 bases short, with 9 bases between. This CDR3 region has 13 residues. The germline CDR1 and CDR2 sequences are LNHDA and SQIVND (reference sequence). CDR3 DNA sequence: TGTGCCAGTAGTATCCAGGGAAACTACGAGCAGTACTTC. It specifies CASSIQGNYEQYF.

V usage is TRBV13 and J usage is TRBJ2-1; TRBD1 is a possible D gene (5 bases). The CDR3 contains 16 residues. Germline values: CDR1 PRHDT, CDR2 FYEKMQ (reference sequence). V gave up 2 bases and J gave up 6 bases, with 17 bases separating them. The DNA for the CDR3 is TGTGCCAGCAGCTTACTGCCAGGGTTGGCAGGCAATGAGCAGTTCTTC. Its protein product is CASSLLPGLAGNEQFF.

The gene calls are TRBV19 and TRBJ1-1, with D unresolved. The V end lost 7 bases, the J end lost 0 bases, and 21 bases lay between the germline ends. The CDR3 is 17 amino acids. Germline V lookup: CDR1 LNHDA, CDR2 SQIVND (reference sequence). The CDR3 DNA is TGTGCCAGTACTCCACTTTTTTCGTACAGCATGAACACTGAAGCTTTCTTT. This gives the protein CASTPLFSYSMNTEAFF.

DNA for the CDR3: TGTGCCAGCAGTGACAGGGATAGAGGCTATGGCTACACCTTC. This codes for CASSDRDRGYGYTF. The V and J genes are TRBV25-1 and TRBJ1-2; tentative D call: TRBD1 (5 bases). Trimming took 3 bases from V and 4 from J, leaving 12 bases between them. Germline CDR1 MGHDK, CDR2 SYGVNS. This CDR3 spans 14 amino acids.

The chain has TRBV5-1 and TRBJ1-2, with 10 bases aligning to TRBD1. The length of the CDR3 is 17 residues. Per germline, CDR1 SGHRS and CDR2 YFSETQ. V trimming: 9 bases; J trimming: 2 bases; junction bases outside the gene matches: 16. The CDR3 bases are TGCGCCACCGCGGCGGGGACAGGGGTTCTTGCGAACTATGGCTACACCTTC. Its protein product is CATAAGTGVLANYGYTF.

The rearrangement joins TRBV24-1 to TRBJ1-2; D gene uncertain. Per the germline V gene, CDR1 is KGHDR and CDR2 is SFDVKD. The CDR3 covers 12 residues. Trimming pared 5 bases from V and 11 bases from J, leaving 14 bases between. CDR3 protein: CATSGGWSEYTF. The CDR3 nucleotides are TGTGCCACCAGTGGCGGCTGGTCTGAGTACACCTTC.

CDR3 in amino acids: CASGQAYEQYF. For the CDR3, the DNA is TGTGCCAGTGGACAGGCCTACGAGCAGTACTTC. The V gene is TRBV19, the J gene TRBJ2-7; 7 bases align to TRBD1. V was pared by 8 bases and J by 2 bases, with 0 bases of the junction left unmatched. The germline CDR1 and CDR2 sequences are LNHDA and SQIVND (reference sequence). The CDR3 length is 11 residues.

In this sample, this clone turned up many times. The rearrangement joins TRBV4-3 to TRBJ1-3, with 7 bases matching TRBD1. Germline V lookup: CDR1 LGHNA, CDR2 YSLEER. Trimming removed 2 bases from V and 4 bases from J; junction bases left unmatched: 8. There are 16 residues in the CDR3. The CDR3 reads CASSQSDRDGGNTIYF. CDR3 in DNA: TGCGCCAGCAGCCAATCCGACAGGGACGGAGGAAACACCATATATTTT.

The rearrangement uses TRBV15 and TRBJ1-1, with TRBD1 matching 9 bases. CDR3 size: 12 residues. From germline, CDR1 is LNHNV and CDR2 YYDKDF (reference sequence). Trimming removed 4 bases from V and 8 bases from J; junction bases left unmatched: 2. The CDR3, as DNA: TGTGCCACCAGCACCGGACAGGGGGAAGCTTTCTTT. This encodes CATSTGQGEAFF.

The chain joins TRBV7-9 to TRBJ2-3, with D perhaps matching TRBD1 (5 bases). The CDR3 consists of 15 residues. CDR1 is SEHNR, CDR2 FQNEAQ, per germline (reference sequence). V shed 5 bases and J shed 2 bases, with 14 bases lying between them. The CDR3, as DNA: TGTGCCAGCAGCCTACGCCTGGGGCCCACAGATACGCAGTATTTT. The encoded protein is CASSLRLGPTDTQYF.

CDR3 DNA sequence: TGTGCCAGCAGTTCCTTTCGGGGACTAGCGGGAAGGGTCGAGCAGTACTTC. Protein product: CASSSFRGLAGRVEQYF. The chain employs TRBV27 and TRBJ2-7, with 13 bases aligning to TRBD2. This CDR3 has 17 amino acids. In germline, CDR1 is MNHEY, CDR2 SMNVEV (reference sequence). The junction had 12 bases not matched to a gene; V was cut back by 4 bases and J by 6 bases.